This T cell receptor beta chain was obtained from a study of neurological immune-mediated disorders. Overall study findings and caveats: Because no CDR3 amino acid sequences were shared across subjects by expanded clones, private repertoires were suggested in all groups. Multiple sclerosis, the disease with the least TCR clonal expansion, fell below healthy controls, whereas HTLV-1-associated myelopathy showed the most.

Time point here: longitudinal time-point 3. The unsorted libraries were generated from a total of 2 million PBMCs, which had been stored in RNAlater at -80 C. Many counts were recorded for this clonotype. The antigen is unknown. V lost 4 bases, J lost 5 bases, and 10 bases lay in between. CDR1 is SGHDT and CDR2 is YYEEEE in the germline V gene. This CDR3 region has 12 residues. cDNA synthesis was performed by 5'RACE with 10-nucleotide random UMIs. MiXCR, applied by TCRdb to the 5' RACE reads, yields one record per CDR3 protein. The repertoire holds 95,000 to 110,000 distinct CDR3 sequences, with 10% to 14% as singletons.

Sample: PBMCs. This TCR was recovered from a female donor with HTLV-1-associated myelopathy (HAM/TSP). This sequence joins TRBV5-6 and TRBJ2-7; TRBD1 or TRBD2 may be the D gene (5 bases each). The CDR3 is CASSPVGDEQYF. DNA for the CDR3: TGTGCCAGCAGCCCGGTGGGGGACGAGCAGTACTTC. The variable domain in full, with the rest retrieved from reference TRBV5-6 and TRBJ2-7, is DAGVTQSPTHLIKTRGQQVTLRCSPKSGHDTVSWYQQALGQGPQFIFQYYEEEERQRGNFPDRFSGHQFPNYSSELNVNALLLGDSALYLCASSPVGDEQYFGPGTRLTVT.